This TCR beta chain came from a study of Ad26.COV2.S vaccination and SARS-CoV-2 variants. Repertoires were generated with immunoSEQ multiplex PCR, while TCRdb's copy carries only in-frame clones and drops some. The sample gives 200,000 to 300,000 clones, around 90% of which show up once; roughly 3% is in the top ten. The treatment was: 15 to 20 received Ad26.COV2.S at low or high dose, single or two shots; about five received placebo; per-sample allocation not given. Samples were taken on day 63 after the first vaccine or placebo injection. This clone was found a few times. CDR1 and CDR2 (germline): MNHEY, SVGAGI. The V end was cut by 2 bases, the J end by 3 bases, with 7 bases between. CDR3 size: 13 residues.

This sample comprised peripheral blood, obtained in a trial of Ad26.COV2.S vaccine versus placebo. The rearrangement joins TRBV6-5 to TRBJ1-2, with D perhaps TRBD1 (5 bases). The source is a person between 18 and 60 years old who received the Ad26.COV2.S COVID-19 vaccine or a placebo. The CDR3 loop is CASSYGADYGYTF. As DNA, the CDR3 is TGTGCCAGCAGTTACGGGGCGGACTATGGCTACACCTTC.